The TCR beta chain under discussion was sequenced for a study of blood T cells in healthy people across ages. Study-level background: Template-switching capture recovered about one barcoded beta molecule per two T cells.

This clonotype was seen repeatedly, ten times or more. Per sample, at least 5.5 micrograms of total RNA were extracted. The junction had 10 bases not matched to a gene; V was cut back by 7 bases and J by 5 bases. The CDR3 sequence is 13 residues long. In germline, CDR1 is SQVTM, CDR2 ANQGSEA. The use of a sample-barcoded 5' primer and a J-beta primer mix characterized a second PCR of roughly 6 to 11 cycles. TCRdb used MiXCR to reprocess the 5' RACE reads, holding one entry per CDR3 protein. This repertoire shows 1.5 million to 2 million distinct CDR3 sequences, approximately 40% found once; its top ten account for more than 20%.

Sequenced sample: blood. The V gene is TRBV29-1, the J gene TRBJ2-7; 8 nucleotides agree with TRBD2. The receptor was isolated from a human donor in good health. The CDR3 spells CSADGGGRDEQYF. The CDR3 DNA follows: TGCAGCGCCGACGGCGGGGGGCGCGACGAGCAGTACTTC.